These T cell receptor beta chains were read from a single sample in a study of spatial heterogeneity in lung cancer. In TCRdb, the 5' RACE reads were re-called with MiXCR into one record per CDR3 protein. This sample has thousands of distinct CDR3 sequences, with around 7% found just once. The sample here was lung tumor tissue, taken at surgery. The receptors originated from a male donor with early-stage non-small cell lung cancer. The CDR3 runs from the conserved cysteine through the conserved F or W. Each record gives: clone size, J gene, D gene, V gene, CDR3 DNA, CDR3 protein. A D gene is named only where the DNA matches it firmly. For some rows the clone size is stated as once, few or many, or as a class when expanded; others skip it.

medium-sized	TRBJ1-1	-	TRBV28	TGTGCCAGCAGACGGGACGTTGAAGCTTTCTTT	CASRRDVEAFF
medium-sized	TRBJ1-4	TRBD1	TRBV28	TGTGCCAGCAGCCTCTACCGGGACAGGGATAATGAAAAACTGTTTTTT	CASSLYRDRDNEKLFF
few	TRBJ2-7	-	TRBV9	TGTGCCAGCAGCCTTGACAGCTTAGCCTACGAGCAGTACTTC	CASSLDSLAYEQYF
few	TRBJ2-1	-	TRBV29-1	TGCAGCGTTGAGGGGGAGAGATCCTACAATGAGCAGTTCTTC	CSVEGERSYNEQFF
few	TRBJ2-5	-	TRBV7-2	TGTGCCAGCAGCTCCGACCGGGGGGCGGCCCAGTACTTC	CASSSDRGAAQYF
-	TRBJ2-1	-	TRBV9	TGTGCCAGCAGCGTAGCCCCGGCGGGCTACAATGAGCAGTTCTTC	CASSVAPAGYNEQFF
-	TRBJ1-4	-	TRBV6-1	TGTGCCAGCAGTGAACAGCTTGCAACTAATGAAAAACTGTTTTTT	CASSEQLATNEKLFF
many	TRBJ1-5	-	TRBV5-6	TGTGCCAGCAGCCATTGGGGGGTACGCAATCAGCCCCAGCATTTT	CASSHWGVRNQPQHF
many	TRBJ2-5	TRBD2	TRBV11-1	TGTGCCAGCAGCTTAGAAAGTCTGGGACTAGCGGGTTCAACGGAGACCCAGTACTTC	CASSLESLGLAGSTETQYF
medium-sized	TRBJ2-7	TRBD1	TRBV6-5	TGTGCCAGCAGTTACTCGAAGGACAGGGGCTACGAGCAGTACTTC	CASSYSKDRGYEQYF
medium-sized	TRBJ2-1	TRBD2	TRBV5-1	TGCGCCAGCAGCCCCAGCGGGAGGGCGGACAATGAGCAGTTCTTC	CASSPSGRADNEQFF
few	TRBJ1-3	-	TRBV6-1	TGTGCCAGCAGTGCCTCGAAGGACAGCTCCATATATTTT	CASSASKDSSIYF
medium-sized	TRBJ2-3	-	TRBV2	TGTGCCAGCAGTACTACAGATACGCAGTATTTT	CASSTTDTQYF
many	TRBJ2-3	-	TRBV5-6	TGTGCCAGCAGCTCCGGGACTCACTTTGGGGCAGATACGCAGTATTTT	CASSSGTHFGADTQYF
-	TRBJ2-5	-	TRBV29-1	TGCAGCGTTGGGATAGAGACCCAGTACTTC	CSVGIETQYF
many	TRBJ2-1	-	TRBV14	TGTGCCAGCAGCCAAGTGAGGTACAATGAGCAGTTCTTC	CASSQVRYNEQFF
-	TRBJ2-7	-	TRBV19	TGTGCCAGTAGTATCGGGGGGCCGGGCTACGAGCAGTACTTC	CASSIGGPGYEQYF
-	TRBJ2-2	-	TRBV15	TGTGCCACCAGCAGAGATAGGATGGACGGGGAGCTGTTTTTT	CATSRDRMDGELFF
few	TRBJ1-1	-	TRBV25-1	TGTGCCAGCAGTCGGAAGGGGAGCGACCCTGAAGCTTTCTTT	CASSRKGSDPEAFF
medium-sized	TRBJ2-1	TRBD2	TRBV6-1	TGTGCCAGCAGTGAAAGGACTAGCGGGCTTAATGAGCAGTTCTTC	CASSERTSGLNEQFF
many	TRBJ2-1	TRBD2	TRBV30	TGTGCCGGACTACCAGGGGCTAGCGGGATATTAAATGAGCAGTTCTTC	CAGLPGASGILNEQFF
few	TRBJ2-2	-	TRBV7-9	TGTGCCAGCAGCCCCCCGGGGGCGGGGAACACCGGGGAGCTGTTTTTT	CASSPPGAGNTGELFF
-	TRBJ1-4	-	TRBV20-1	TGCAGTGCCGGACACGAAAAACTGTTTTTT	CSAGHEKLFF
medium-sized	TRBJ2-5	TRBD2	TRBV28	TGTGCCACCGACGCACTAGCGGGAGCCGAGACCCAGTACTTC	CATDALAGAETQYF
medium-sized	TRBJ1-4	-	TRBV7-9	TGTGCCAGCAGCTTAGGGAATGAAAAACTGTTTTTT	CASSLGNEKLFF
-	TRBJ2-7	TRBD2	TRBV3-1	TGTGCCAGCAGCTTAAGTGCCCCGCTGGGGGGGGAGCAGTACTTC	CASSLSAPLGGEQYF
medium-sized	TRBJ2-1	-	TRBV11-1	TGTGCCAGCAGCTTGTTGGTTGAGCAGTTCTTC	CASSLLVEQFF
many	TRBJ1-5	-	TRBV6-5	TGTGCCAGCAGTCCAACCCAGAGTTTGCCCCAGCATTTT	CASSPTQSLPQHF
medium-sized	TRBJ2-1	-	TRBV12-3/TRBV12-4	TGTGCCAGCAGTTTATACGGCGGGACCAAGACTTACAATGAGCAGTTCTTC	CASSLYGGTKTYNEQFF
medium-sized	TRBJ2-7	-	TRBV7-6	TGTGCCAGCAGCTTGAGGGGCAACGAGCAGTACTTC	CASSLRGNEQYF
medium-sized	TRBJ2-3	TRBD2	TRBV6-1	TGTGCCAGCATCGCCGGGACTAGCGGGGGCCTCCGTGGGGCAGATACGCAGTATTTT	CASIAGTSGGLRGADTQYF
medium-sized	TRBJ2-6	TRBD1	TRBV15	TGTGCCACCAGCGTAGACAGGGCTGGGGCCAACGTCCTGACTTTC	CATSVDRAGANVLTF
many	TRBJ2-1	TRBD2	TRBV20-1	TGCAGTGCTAGATCGGGACTAGCAAACAATGAGCAGTTCTTC	CSARSGLANNEQFF
medium-sized	TRBJ2-5	-	TRBV28	TGTGCCAGCAGTCTCCCGGCGCTGGAGACCCAGTACTTC	CASSLPALETQYF
-	TRBJ2-6	-	TRBV7-2	TGTGCCAGCAGCTTCTTTGGGGCCAACGTCCTGACTTTC	CASSFFGANVLTF
few	TRBJ1-2	-	TRBV7-2	TGTGCCAGCAGCTCCCGGTGGGATGGCTACACCTTC	CASSSRWDGYTF
many	TRBJ2-7	-	TRBV5-1	TGCGCCAGCAGTGACGGAGCCGAGCAGTACTTC	CASSDGAEQYF
medium-sized	TRBJ1-1	-	TRBV6-2/TRBV6-3	TGTGCCAGCAGTCTAGGGACTGAAGCTTTCTTT	CASSLGTEAFF
medium-sized	TRBJ1-3	-	TRBV3-1	TGTGCCAGCAGCCAAGGGGGTAGACGGTCGCCCCGGGGAAACACCATATATTTT	CASSQGGRRSPRGNTIYF
many	TRBJ2-7	TRBD1	TRBV10-2	TGCGCCAGCAGTGTTTCCCGGACAGGGGATACCTACGAGCAGTACTTC	CASSVSRTGDTYEQYF
many	TRBJ2-1	TRBD1	TRBV7-9	TGTGCCAGCTCCAGGACAGGGACGAATGAGCAGTTCTTC	CASSRTGTNEQFF
many	TRBJ1-3	-	TRBV6-6	TGTGCCAGCAGTTCCGACCGATACTCTGGAAACACCATATATTTT	CASSSDRYSGNTIYF
-	TRBJ2-1	-	TRBV3-1	TGTGCCAGCAGCCTACGCAATGAGCAGCTCTTC	CASSLRNEQLF
medium-sized	TRBJ2-7	-	TRBV28	TGTGCCAGCCATGGGCGGGATTACCACGAGCAGTACTTC	CASHGRDYHEQYF
many	TRBJ1-2	-	TRBV7-9	TGTGCCAGCAGCTTAGGTGCAGAGCCCTACTATGGCTACACCTTC	CASSLGAEPYYGYTF
few	TRBJ1-1	-	TRBV18	TGTGCCAGCTCACCTTGGTGGGCTTACACTGAAGCTTTCTTT	CASSPWWAYTEAFF
medium-sized	TRBJ2-7	-	TRBV10-3	TGTGCCATCGGGGGAAACAGGGGAGGAGTCGACTACGAGCAGTACTTC	CAIGGNRGGVDYEQYF
-	TRBJ2-1	-	TRBV5-1	TGCGCCAGCAGCTCATTTTACAATGAGCAGTTCTTC	CASSSFYNEQFF
many	TRBJ1-3	-	TRBV4-3	TGCGCCAGCAGCCAAGCAAGGGACCCCTCTGGAAACACCATATATTTT	CASSQARDPSGNTIYF
-	TRBJ2-3	TRBD1	TRBV29-1	TGCAGCGTTGTAACAGGGGACACAGATACGCAGTATTTT	CSVVTGDTDTQYF
many	TRBJ2-2	-	TRBV6-2/TRBV6-3	TGTGCCAGCAGTTACGAATTAGAGACCGGGGAGCTGTTTTTT	CASSYELETGELFF
medium-sized	TRBJ1-4	TRBD1	TRBV2	TGTGCCAGCAGTGAATTGGGGACAGGGGTAGGAGAAAAACTGTTTTTT	CASSELGTGVGEKLFF
many	TRBJ2-1	TRBD1	TRBV28	TGTGCCAGCTTTACAGGGGGCTATTCCAATGAGCAGTTCTTC	CASFTGGYSNEQFF
medium-sized	TRBJ2-1	TRBD2	TRBV29-1	TGCAGCGTTGATTTCTGGGCTAGCGGTGAGCAGTTCTTC	CSVDFWASGEQFF
-	TRBJ2-1	-	TRBV2	TGTGCCAGCAGGAGATCAGGGGTCGCCGAACAGTTCTTC	CASRRSGVAEQFF